The 27 T cell receptor beta chains given below trace back to one sample, sequenced in a study of graft-versus-host responses after intestinal transplantation. Here immunoSEQ multiplex PCR was the method, and the copy in TCRdb shows in-frame clones only, minus some. The data hold approximately 88,000 clones, with about nine tenths observed a single time. No antigen has been assigned to these receptors. The sample in question was unstimulated CD4+ T cells sorted from spleen or lymph node cells, obtained before intestinal transplant. The receptors originated from a human donor who received an intestinal transplant.

The rearrangement uses TRBV11-2 and TRBJ1-1, with TRBD1 identical over 7 bases. V gave up 5 bases and J gave up 6 bases; unmatched junction bases: 3. This CDR3 spans 12 amino acids. CDR1 is SGHAT, CDR2 FQNNGV, per germline. The CDR3 spells CASSPDRPEAFF. The CDR3 bases are TGTGCCAGCAGCCCGGACAGGCCTGAAGCTTTCTTT.

This chain uses TRBV6-4 with TRBJ2-1, with 10 positions matching TRBD1. V lost 2 bases and J lost 5; bases outside the gene matches: 3. Germline CDR1 is MRHNA and CDR2 is SNTAGT. The CDR3 totals 15 residues. The CDR3 DNA follows: TGTGCCAGCAGTGACCGGGACAGGGGCCACAATGAGCAGTTCTTC. This gives the protein CASSDRDRGHNEQFF.

In its sample, this clone was seen once. The chain uses TRBV5-1 and TRBJ2-6; TRBD1 agrees at 9 bases. Germline-derived CDR1 and CDR2 are SGHRS and YFSETQ. The V segment lost 3 bases and the J segment 2 bases; nucleotides outside the gene matches: 12. The CDR3 covers 19 residues. CDR3 in amino acids: CASSSSPTGGGAGANVLTF. The CDR3 nucleotides are TGCGCCAGCAGCTCCTCTCCGACAGGGGGAGGCGCTGGGGCCAACGTCCTGACTTTC.

The genes are TRBV7-8 and TRBJ1-6; D is perhaps TRBD1 (5 bases). The V end lost 3 bases, the J end lost 8 bases, and 11 bases lay between the germline ends. This CDR3 contains 14 residues. Germline V CDR1 and CDR2: SGHVS, FQNEAQ. The CDR3 reads CASSLGQGDSPLHF. In DNA, the CDR3 is TGTGCCAGCAGCTTGGGGCAGGGTGATTCACCCCTCCACTTT.

The V gene is TRBV7-2, the J gene TRBJ1-2; D is unresolved. The CDR3 contains 16 residues. Trimming left V 0 bases short and J 8 bases short, with 19 bases between. CDR1 and CDR2 from the germline V gene are SGHTA and FQGNSA. The CDR3 spells CASSLARAWAFGGYTF. The CDR3 nucleotides read TGTGCCAGCAGCTTAGCGCGGGCCTGGGCCTTTGGAGGCTACACCTTC.

As to this clone: A read error may produce the germline difference seen at one junction end. The chain is built from TRBV9 and TRBJ2-5; D may be TRBD2 (6 bases). The CDR3 is made up of 14 amino acids. CDR1 SGDLS and CDR2 YYNGEE come from the germline V gene. CDR3 DNA: TGTGCCAGCAGCGCCCTCACTGTGGGGGGACCCCCCGACTTC. It specifies CASSALTVGGPPDF.

Worth noting for this clone: The junction shows a germline mismatch at one end, possibly a read error. Different DNA sequences within this sample yield the same CDR3. The gene calls are TRBV2 and TRBJ2-2, with 11 bases matching TRBD1. The CDR3 is 14 amino acids. CDR1 SNHLY and CDR2 FYNNEI come from the germline V gene. The CDR3 is CASTRDRGVGELFF. In nucleotides, the CDR3 is TGCGCCAGCACCCGGGACAGGGGGGTCGGGGAGCTGTTTTTT.

This chain joins TRBV5-1 and TRBJ2-5; a weak D match, TRBD2 (6 bases). The CDR3 totals 14 residues. V was shortened by 5 bases and J by 1 base, with 12 bases between the two germline ends. Germline V CDR1 and CDR2: SGHRS, YFSETQ. The CDR3, as DNA: TGCGCCAGCAGTCACGGGGGACCCCAAGAGACCCAGTACTTC. Encoded protein: CASSHGGPQETQYF.

The chain joins TRBV12-5 to TRBJ2-3; 10 bases match TRBD1. The CDR3 totals 16 residues. CDR1 is LGHNT, CDR2 FRNRAP, per germline. V lost 6 bases and J lost 4; bases outside the gene matches: 10. CDR3 loop: CASGPGGQGSPDTQYF. DNA for the CDR3: TGTGCTAGTGGCCCTGGGGGACAGGGGTCTCCAGATACGCAGTATTTT.

The count of this clone is one. The identical CDR3 is also encoded by other nucleotide sequences in the sample. CDR3 sequence: CASSIPGRGDQPQHF. The CDR3 DNA sequence: TGTGCCAGTAGTATCCCGGGCAGGGGAGATCAGCCCCAGCATTTT. The chain joins TRBV19 to TRBJ1-5, with D perhaps matching TRBD1 (6 bases). CDR1 and CDR2 from the germline V gene are LNHDA and SQIVND (reference sequence). The CDR3 loop spans 15 amino acids. The ends were cut back, 3 bases at V and 5 bases at J, with 14 bases in the middle. The full variable domain, in which reference TRBV19 and TRBJ1-5 provide the parts outside the CDR3, is DGGITQSPKYLFRKEGQNVTLSCEQNLNHDAMYWYRQDPGQGLRLIYYSQIVNDFQKGDIAEGYSVSREKKESFPLTVTSAQKNPTAFYLCASSIPGRGDQPQHFGDGTRLSIL.

The chain employs TRBV7-9 and TRBJ2-7, with D perhaps TRBD1 (5 bases). The CDR3 runs 12 residues. CDR1 SEHNR and CDR2 FQNEAQ come from the germline V gene (reference sequence). The ends were cut back, 5 bases at V and 5 bases at J, with 10 bases in the middle. CDR3 region: CASSPDRNEQYF. The CDR3 nucleotides read TGTGCCAGCAGCCCCGACAGAAACGAGCAGTACTTC.

The rearrangement links TRBV5-5 to TRBJ1-2; no firm D call. The CDR3 loop spans 14 amino acids. With 0 bases removed from V and 2 bases from J, the gap between germline ends came to 8 bases. Germline V CDR1 and CDR2: SGHKS, YYEKEE (reference sequence). The CDR3: CASSLATANYGYTF. The CDR3 nucleotides are TGTGCCAGCAGCTTGGCTACAGCCAACTATGGCTACACCTTC.

The chain employs TRBV18 and TRBJ2-2; 9 nucleotides line up with TRBD1. Trimming removed 3 bases from V and 6 bases from J; junction bases left unmatched: 8. Germline V gives CDR1 KGHSH, CDR2 LQKENI. CDR3 size: 16 residues. The CDR3 here is CASSPYTGTGSGELFF. The CDR3 nucleotides read TGTGCCAGCTCACCTTACACCGGGACAGGGTCCGGGGAGCTGTTTTTT.

This chain uses TRBV13 with TRBJ2-7; 10 bases are shared with TRBD1. This CDR3 has 15 residues. Per germline, CDR1 PRHDT and CDR2 FYEKMQ (reference sequence). Trimming cost V 3 bases and J 7 bases; bases outside gene matches: 9. DNA for the CDR3: TGTGCCAGCAGCTTGGGGGACAGGGGTGGGGTGGAGCAGTACTTC. Protein: CASSLGDRGGVEQYF. The full variable domain, rest sourced from reference TRBV13 and TRBJ2-7, is AAGVIQSPRHLIKEKRETATLKCYPIPRHDTVYWYQQGPGQDPQFLISFYEKMQSDKGSIPDRFSAQQFSDYHSELNMSSLELGDSALYFCASSLGDRGGVEQYFGPGTRLTVT.

This clone appeared a few times. The rearrangement links TRBV4-1 to TRBJ2-1; the D gene is possibly TRBD2 (5 bases). Germline V gives CDR1 MGHRA, CDR2 YSYEKL. The germline V and J ends were trimmed by 1 base and 1 base, with 17 bases remaining between them. The CDR3 length is 18 residues. The CDR3 DNA sequence: TGCGCCAGCAGCCAAGTAGCCCTCGGGGATAAGTCCTACAATGAGCAGTTCTTC. Amino acid sequence: CASSQVALGDKSYNEQFF.

This rearrangement joins TRBV5-1 to TRBJ2-3; 8 bases are shared with TRBD2. The trim removed 3 bases at V and 2 bases at J, leaving 8 bases unmatched. Germline-derived CDR1 and CDR2 are SGHRS and YFSETQ. CDR3 size: 16 residues. CDR3 amino acids: CASSSEGTRHTDTQYF. The CDR3 DNA sequence: TGCGCCAGCAGCTCCGAAGGGACTAGACACACAGATACGCAGTATTTT. The full variable domain, completed using reference TRBV5-1 and TRBJ2-3, is KAGVTQTPRYLIKTRGQQVTLSCSPISGHRSVSWYQQTPGQGLQFLFEYFSETQRNKGNFPGRFSGRQFSNSRSEMNVSTLELGDSALYLCASSSEGTRHTDTQYFGPGTRLTVL.

The chain combines TRBV6-6 with TRBJ1-4, with 9 bases aligning to TRBD1. J lost 7 bases, V lost 10 bases, and 7 bases had no gene match. The germline V gene encodes CDR1 MNHNY and CDR2 SVGAGI (reference sequence). The CDR3 is 13 amino acids. The DNA for the CDR3 is TGTGCCACCCGGGACAGGGTATTTGAAAAACTGTTTTTT. It specifies CATRDRVFEKLFF.

This clone was recorded a few times. The rearrangement links TRBV5-1 to TRBJ1-1; D gene uncertain. CDR1 is SGHRS, CDR2 YFSETQ, per germline. CDR3 length: 13 residues. V shed 0 bases and J shed 2 bases, with 5 bases lying between them. The CDR3 loop reads CASSLDPNTEAFF. The CDR3 DNA reads as TGCGCCAGCAGCTTGGATCCAAACACTGAAGCTTTCTTT.

This clone was counted between two and nine times. The rearrangement links TRBV4-1 to TRBJ1-5; weak D call: TRBD1 (5 bases). The V end lost 0 bases, the J end lost 13 bases, and 13 bases lay between the germline ends. The V gene's germline CDR1 is MGHRA and CDR2 YSYEKL. The CDR3 is 13 residues long. CDR3 region: CASSQDWAGSQHF. The CDR3 region has the DNA TGCGCCAGCAGCCAAGACTGGGCAGGGTCGCAGCATTTT.

V is TRBV6-6 and J is TRBJ2-5; possibly TRBD2 for D (6 bases). V gave up 0 bases and J gave up 4 bases, with 9 bases separating them. The CDR3 extends over 14 amino acids. Germline CDR1 MNHNY, CDR2 SVGAGI (reference sequence). CDR3 sequence reads: CASSYSVGGETQYF. CDR3 nucleotides: TGTGCCAGCAGTTACTCGGTGGGGGGAGAGACCCAGTACTTC.

This clone has a handful of counts. The chain employs TRBV4-1 and TRBJ2-2, with no clear D. CDR3 length equals 16 residues. Germline CDR1 reads MGHRA; CDR2 reads YSYEKL. V was trimmed by 3 bases and J by 4 bases, leaving 15 bases between them. CDR3 sequence (DNA): TGCGCCAGCAGCCAGGAACCAGGATTAATCACCGGGGAGCTGTTTTTT. This codes for CASSQEPGLITGELFF.

The V call is TRBV6-5, the J call TRBJ1-2, with 11 bases identical to TRBD1. The CDR3 has 15 residues. CDR1 is MNHEY and CDR2 is SVGAGI in the germline V gene. The V and J ends lost 2 bases and 4 bases, in that order; junction bases with no gene match: 3. CDR3 in DNA: TGTGCCAGCAGTTACGCGGGACAGGGGGGCTATGGCTACACCTTC. This encodes CASSYAGQGGYGYTF.

This chain uses TRBV6-1 with TRBJ2-2; 11 positions match TRBD1. This CDR3 has 15 residues. After removal of 6 bases from V and 5 bases from J, the junction contained 5 bases not matched to a gene. Germline values: CDR1 MNHNS, CDR2 SASEGT. The CDR3 DNA reads TGTGCCAGCAGAGGACAGGGGGCGGGAACCGGGGAGCTGTTTTTT. Amino acid sequence: CASRGQGAGTGELFF.

The CDR3 reads CASSPGLPGTGRNTGELFF. CDR3 in DNA: TGTGCCAGCTCACCGGGTCTTCCCGGGACAGGGAGGAACACCGGGGAGCTGTTTTTT. The chain uses TRBV18 and TRBJ2-2; 9 bases align to TRBD1. CDR1 and CDR2 (germline): KGHSH, LQKENI. The trim removed 3 bases at V and 1 base at J, leaving 12 bases unmatched. This CDR3 has 19 amino acids.

The chain recombines TRBV9 with TRBJ2-3; TRBD2 might be the D (5 bases). Germline values: CDR1 SGDLS, CDR2 YYNGEE. This CDR3 region has 16 residues. The V end was cut by 2 bases, the J end by 2 bases, with 15 bases between. CDR3 DNA: TGTGCCAGCAGCGTCCGAGGGTACGGGAACACAGATACGCAGTATTTT. Its translation is CASSVRGYGNTDTQYF.

The chain is built from TRBV6-4 and TRBJ2-2, with 12 nucleotides matching TRBD2. CDR1 and CDR2 from the germline V gene are MRHNA and SNTAGT. This CDR3 region has 15 residues. The junction had 9 bases not matched to a gene; V was cut back by 6 bases and J by 10 bases. The CDR3 sequence is CASRRLAGDREELFF. The CDR3 DNA reads as TGTGCCAGCAGAAGACTAGCGGGGGACCGCGAGGAGCTGTTTTTT.

This sequence joins TRBV7-2 and TRBJ1-2, with TRBD1 identical over 8 bases. This CDR3 comprises 15 residues. Trimming at V came to 2 bases and at J to 3 bases, leaving 5 bases not matched to a gene. Germline lookup yields CDR1 SGHTA and CDR2 FQGNSA. The CDR3 here is CASSLQGAVDYGYTF. The CDR3, as DNA: TGTGCCAGCAGCTTACAGGGGGCCGTCGACTATGGCTACACCTTC.